One and the same sample provided the 27 T cell receptor beta chains below, sequenced in a study of control samples from healthy donors and cancer patients. Clones were sequenced by immunoSEQ multiplex PCR, and TCRdb holds only the in-frame ones, with some missing. In the table there are approximately 97,000 clones, just over 90% of which are singletons. The sequenced material came from blood. The receptor set was obtained from a woman under 30 in good health.

J is TRBJ2-5 and V is TRBV20-1; no clear D. The CDR3 is made up of 16 amino acids. Looked up from germline, CDR1 is DFQATT and CDR2 is SNEGSKA (reference sequence). V lost 3 bases and J 2 bases, leaving 19 bases between the germline ends. The CDR3 reads CSASGMIFLRQETQYF. In DNA form, the CDR3 reads TGCAGTGCTAGTGGTATGATTTTTCTGAGACAAGAGACCCAGTACTTC.

V is TRBV3-1 (or the pseudogene TRBV3-2) and J is TRBJ1-3; D is unresolved. Trimming removed 1 base at V and 1 base at J, with 8 bases between. This CDR3 comprises 15 residues. CDR1 is LGHDT, CDR2 YNNKEL, per germline (reference sequence). Here the CDR3 DNA reads TGTGCCAGCAGCCAAGTAGGTGGGTCTGGAAACACCATATATTTT. Translated, it gives CASSQVGGSGNTIYF.

J is TRBJ2-1 and V is TRBV27; D remains unclear. Trimming pared 1 base from V and 8 bases from J, leaving 15 bases between. Germline CDR1 and CDR2: MNHEY and SMNVEV (reference sequence). The CDR3 runs 15 residues. CDR3 loop: CASSLFGLPGHEQFF. CDR3 nucleotide sequence: TGTGCCAGCAGTTTATTCGGGCTCCCCGGGCATGAGCAGTTCTTC.

The chain couples TRBV6-5 to TRBJ2-7; D may correspond to TRBD1 or TRBD2 (5 bases each). CDR1 MNHEY and CDR2 SVGAGI come from the germline V gene. This CDR3 region has 15 residues. Trimming took off 1 base at V and 7 bases at J, with 17 bases between the two ends. The CDR3 loop reads CASSYFTGGPGEQYF. CDR3 nucleotides: TGTGCCAGCAGTTACTTTACAGGCGGGCCTGGGGAGCAGTACTTC.

The gene calls are TRBV4-3 and TRBJ2-7; 13 nucleotides line up with TRBD2. Germline V gene data show CDR1 as LGHNA and CDR2 as YSLEER. The CDR3 spans 15 residues. Germline trimming cut 4 bases from V and 5 bases from J; bases unmatched to any gene: 5. The CDR3 sequence: CASSPGTSGTHEQYF. CDR3 DNA sequence: TGCGCCAGCAGCCCAGGGACTAGCGGGACCCACGAGCAGTACTTC.

This chain connects TRBV11-3 to TRBJ2-5; D is possibly TRBD1 or TRBD2 (5 bases each). V lost 6 bases and J 5 bases, leaving 16 bases between the germline ends. The V gene's germline CDR1 is SGHNT and CDR2 YENEEA. CDR3 length: 14 amino acids. CDR3: CASRRGVPGETQYF. In nucleotides, the CDR3 is TGTGCCAGCAGGAGGGGTGTTCCTGGGGAGACCCAGTACTTC.

The gene calls are TRBV11-3 and TRBJ2-7, with 8 bases identical to TRBD1. The CDR3 runs to 15 residues. Trimming cost V 5 bases and J 5 bases; bases outside gene matches: 11. CDR1 and CDR2 (germline): SGHNT, YENEEA. The CDR3: CASSQSDRVVNEQYF. The CDR3 nucleotides are TGTGCCAGCAGCCAATCGGACAGGGTCGTCAACGAGCAGTACTTC.

This clone showed up just a few times. The V call is TRBV5-1, the J call TRBJ1-4, with TRBD1 as a possible D gene (6 bases). V lost 2 bases, J lost 7 bases, and 15 bases lay in between. This CDR3 region has 15 residues. CDR1 and CDR2 (germline): SGHRS, YFSETQ. In nucleotides, the CDR3 is TGCGCCAGCAGCTTTAATACAGGGATAGGTGAAAAACTGTTTTTT. It is translated as CASSFNTGIGEKLFF.

This clone was recorded only once. The chain couples TRBV11-1 to TRBJ2-5; D assignment may be TRBD1 or TRBD2 (5 bases each). The V gene lost 5 bases and the J gene lost 3 bases, with 13 bases spanning the gap. Germline CDR1 SGHAT, CDR2 FQDESV (reference sequence). The CDR3 runs to 14 residues. Here the CDR3 DNA reads TGTGCCAGCAGCCCACCCGGGACGGAAGAGACCCAGTACTTC. Translation: CASSPPGTEETQYF.

The V call is TRBV27, the J call TRBJ2-1, with D perhaps matching TRBD1 (6 bases). From germline, CDR1 is MNHEY and CDR2 SMNVEV (reference sequence). This CDR3 spans 17 amino acids. V was trimmed by 3 bases and J by 0 bases, leaving 15 bases between them. CDR3 loop: CASSLQLTGRSYNEQFF. The CDR3 DNA is TGTGCCAGCAGTTTGCAGTTGACAGGCCGCTCCTACAATGAGCAGTTCTTC.

The gene calls are TRBV25-1 and TRBJ1-1, with D unclear. This CDR3 is built from 14 residues. The germline V gene has CDR1 MGHDK and CDR2 SYGVNS. Between the trimmed V and J ends, which lost 4 bases and 1 base, there was a span of 10 bases. The CDR3 protein is CASSGVGKNTEAFF. The DNA for the CDR3 is TGTGCCAGCAGTGGAGTCGGGAAGAACACTGAAGCTTTCTTT.

The chain joins TRBV12-3 or TRBV12-4 to TRBJ1-1; D is uncertain. CDR3 length equals 12 residues. V lost 4 bases to trimming and J lost 8 bases, with 11 bases between them. As DNA, the CDR3 is TGTGCCAGCAGTTCCACCGTGGGCGAAGCTTTCTTT. It translates to CASSSTVGEAFF.

The chain employs TRBV19 and TRBJ2-5, with unresolved D. Germline CDR1 and CDR2: LNHDA and SQIVND (reference sequence). The V end was cut by 6 bases, the J end by 0 bases, with 8 bases between. The CDR3 sequence is 13 residues long. The CDR3 here is CASSPENQETQYF. CDR3 coding DNA: TGTGCCAGTAGCCCGGAGAACCAAGAGACCCAGTACTTC.

The rearrangement joins TRBV11-3 to TRBJ2-3, with 7 bases aligning to TRBD2. J was trimmed by 0 bases and V by 3 bases; bases with no gene match: 3. The CDR3 has 15 residues. The V gene's germline CDR1 is SGHNT and CDR2 YENEEA. CDR3 bases: TGTGCCAGCAGCTTTTACGGGGGGAGCACAGATACGCAGTATTTT. Protein sequence: CASSFYGGSTDTQYF.

CDR3 DNA sequence: TGTGCCAGCAGTTCCCTGGGGGGCTGGACCGGGGAGCTGTTTTTT. Translated: CASSSLGGWTGELFF. The chain carries TRBV6-2 or TRBV6-3 and TRBJ2-2; D might be TRBD1 or TRBD2, each matching 6 bases. The V end lost 4 bases, the J end lost 5 bases, and 14 bases lay between the germline ends. CDR3 length: 15 amino acids. Germline values: CDR1 MNHEY, CDR2 SVGEGT.

V gene TRBV7-9 combines with J gene TRBJ1-1, with D maybe TRBD1 (5 bases). Trimming took off 3 bases at V and 6 bases at J, with 14 bases between the two ends. The CDR3 is 14 residues long. CDR1 and CDR2 (germline): SEHNR, FQNEAQ (reference sequence). The CDR3 spells CASSFTMEQAEAFF. The CDR3 DNA is TGTGCCAGCAGCTTTACCATGGAACAGGCTGAAGCTTTCTTT.

This clone has more than one count but fewer than ten. Written as DNA, the CDR3 is TGTGCCAGCAGCACGGGCCTGAGGGCGGGGGCCAACTATGGCTACACCTTC. Its translation is CASSTGLRAGANYGYTF. The gene calls are TRBV5-4 and TRBJ1-2, with D maybe TRBD1 (6 bases). The CDR3 runs to 17 residues. V was pared by 4 bases and J by 2 bases, with 21 bases between. In germline, CDR1 is SGHNT, CDR2 YYREEE (reference sequence).

The J gene is TRBJ1-5, the V gene TRBV23-1, with TRBD1 matching over 7 bases. TRBV23-1 is an open reading frame whose function is uncertain. CDR3 length: 15 residues. Losses at the gene ends were 0 bases for V and 5 bases for J; bases not matched to a gene: 4. The CDR3: CASSQSHRGDQPQHF. DNA for the CDR3: TGCGCCAGCAGTCAATCTCACAGGGGCGATCAGCCCCAGCATTTT.

The V gene is TRBV5-4, the J gene TRBJ2-1; TRBD2 is a possible D gene (7 bases). Trimming pared 9 bases from V and 3 bases from J, leaving 13 bases between. Germline loops: CDR1 SGHNT, CDR2 YYREEE (reference sequence). This CDR3 comprises 13 residues. This CDR3 reads CATEGGHYNEQFF. CDR3 DNA sequence: TGTGCCACTGAGGGGGGGCACTACAATGAGCAGTTCTTC.

This chain links TRBV5-1 with TRBJ1-5, with 11 bases matching TRBD1. Per germline, CDR1 SGHRS and CDR2 YFSETQ. The CDR3 extends over 14 amino acids. Trimming took 4 bases from V and 5 from J; bases not matched to a gene: 2. The chain's CDR3 is CASSRDRGDQPQHF. CDR3 nucleotide sequence: TGCGCCAGCAGCAGGGACAGGGGGGATCAGCCCCAGCATTTT.

This clone was picked up a small number of times. This same CDR3 is encoded by further DNA sequences in the sample. The DNA of the CDR3 is TGTGCCAGCAGTGATGGCAGCACAGATACGCAGTATTTT. As protein: CASSDGSTDTQYF. This chain uses TRBV6-4 with TRBJ2-3; no definite D call. The length of the CDR3 is 13 residues. Trimming pared 3 bases from V and 0 bases from J, leaving 4 bases between. Per germline, CDR1 MRHNA and CDR2 SNTAGT.

The rearrangement joins TRBV28 to TRBJ2-7; no definite D call. The CDR3 runs to 15 residues. Trimming took off 5 bases at V and 5 bases at J, with 19 bases between the two ends. The germline CDR1 and CDR2 sequences are MDHEN and SYDVKM. The CDR3 sequence is CASSPRQVGVDEQYF. The CDR3 DNA follows: TGTGCCAGCAGTCCCCGGCAGGTAGGTGTGGACGAGCAGTACTTC.

The chain uses TRBV5-4 and TRBJ2-7; D may be TRBD2 (5 bases). Between the trimmed V and J ends, which lost 1 base and 3 bases, there was a span of 11 bases. The CDR3 is 14 amino acids. Germline loops: CDR1 SGHNT, CDR2 YYREEE (reference sequence). The CDR3 DNA follows: TGTGCCAGCAGCTTGCGAGGACTGATCTACGAGCAGTACTTC. Residues: CASSLRGLIYEQYF.

V is TRBV20-1 and J is TRBJ2-1; TRBD1 is a possible D gene (5 bases). The CDR3 runs 11 residues. Trimming took 3 bases from V and 6 from J, leaving 6 bases between them. Germline CDR1 and CDR2: DFQATT and SNEGSKA (reference sequence). The CDR3 DNA reads as TGCAGTGCTAGGACAGCCAATGAGCAGTTCTTC. Protein product: CSARTANEQFF.

This clone was detected once. The rearrangement uses TRBV6-2 or TRBV6-3 and TRBJ2-7; a weak D match, TRBD2 (6 bases). This CDR3 has 13 residues. Trimming left V 6 bases short and J 3 bases short, with 12 bases between. In germline, CDR1 is MNHEY, CDR2 SVGEGT. In nucleotides, the CDR3 is TGTGCCAGCAGCTTCACCGGGGGCTACGAGCAGTACTTC. This gives the protein CASSFTGGYEQYF.

This sequence joins TRBV6-5 and TRBJ2-7; unclear D gene. V shed 1 base and J shed 4 bases, with 11 bases lying between them. Per germline, CDR1 MNHEY and CDR2 SVGAGI. There are 14 residues in the CDR3. The CDR3 is CASSYFGQPYEQYF. CDR3 DNA sequence: TGTGCCAGCAGTTACTTCGGGCAGCCTTACGAGCAGTACTTC.

This chain joins TRBV27 and TRBJ1-2, with 8 bases that match TRBD1. This CDR3 has 12 residues. CDR1 MNHEY and CDR2 SMNVEV come from the germline V gene (reference sequence). Losses at the gene ends were 6 bases for V and 4 bases for J; bases not matched to a gene: 1. CDR3 nucleotides: TGTGCCAGCAGGGGACAGGTCTATGGCTACACCTTC. Encoded protein: CASRGQVYGYTF.